These 22 T cell receptor beta chains originate from one sample sequenced in a study of molecular identifiers for immune sequencing clone quantification. One entry per CDR3 protein, called by TCRdb with MiXCR from the PCR reads. Of tens of thousands of distinct CDR3 sequences detected, under 30% appear once; the ten largest clones hold approximately 1.9%. Sequences were obtained from naive CD8+ T cells from blood, with Jurkat cell RNA spiked in. Regarding subset: FACS-sorted CD8+CD4-CCR7+CD45RA+ naive T cells. All receptors come from a human donor in good health. Some libraries in this study had Jurkat cell RNA spiked in.

V usage is TRBV6-2 or TRBV6-3 and J usage is TRBJ2-4, with TRBD1 as a possible D gene (5 bases). The CDR3 totals 16 residues. Germline CDR1 is MNHEY and CDR2 is SVGEGT. V lost 0 bases, J lost 6 bases, and 15 bases lay in between. The CDR3 region is CASSYSPERQLNIQYF. CDR3 in DNA: TGTGCCAGCAGTTACTCCCCAGAGCGACAGCTAAACATTCAGTACTTC.

This sequence joins TRBV19 and TRBJ2-5, with D possibly being TRBD1 or TRBD2 (5 bases each). The germline V and J ends were trimmed by 7 bases and 2 bases, with 23 bases remaining between them. CDR1 is LNHDA and CDR2 is SQIVND in the germline V gene (reference sequence). CDR3 length: 17 amino acids. The CDR3 sequence is CASTPVWGTRSQETQYF. CDR3 DNA: TGTGCCAGTACCCCGGTTTGGGGGACCAGATCACAAGAGACCCAGTACTTC.

As concerns this clonotype: A much larger clone differs from this one at a single base, so this may be a read error. The chain has TRBV30 and TRBJ2-5; possible D gene TRBD2, 6 bases. The CDR3 is 15 residues long. Germline V CDR1 and CDR2: GTSNPN, SVGIG (reference sequence). The CDR3 spells CAWSVLGGNQETQCF. CDR3 DNA: TGTGCCTGGAGTGTACTAGGCGGGAACCAAGAGACCCAGTGCTTC.

The table lists this clonotype with many counts. The chain combines TRBV28 with TRBJ2-2; D unresolved. CDR3 size: 13 residues. Germline V gene sequence: CDR1 MDHEN, CDR2 SYDVKM. V lost 3 bases and J 6 bases, leaving 8 bases between the germline ends. Here the CDR3 reads CASSFESSGELFF. The CDR3 DNA reads TGTGCCAGCAGTTTTGAGAGTTCCGGGGAGCTGTTTTTT.

The chain has TRBV11-1 and TRBJ2-5; D is uncertain. V lost 1 base to trimming and J lost 1 base, with 10 bases between them. CDR3 size: 15 residues. Germline CDR1 and CDR2: SGHAT and FQDESV (reference sequence). The CDR3 sequence is CASSLVPGPQETQYF. DNA for the CDR3: TGTGCCAGCAGCTTAGTACCCGGACCCCAAGAGACCCAGTACTTC.

This clonotype was counted at least ten times. V gene TRBV13 combines with J gene TRBJ2-3; TRBD2 might be the D (5 bases). Trimming took 0 bases from V and 2 from J, leaving 12 bases between them. CDR1 is PRHDT and CDR2 is FYEKMQ in the germline V gene (reference sequence). The length of the CDR3 is 16 residues. CDR3 residues: CASSLGAAGLTDTQYF. CDR3 DNA: TGTGCCAGCAGCTTAGGAGCGGCAGGACTCACAGATACGCAGTATTTT.

A note on this clonotype: At one end the junction does not follow the germline gene, possibly because of a read error. The chain is built from TRBV12-3 or TRBV12-4 and TRBJ2-5, with TRBD2 matching 10 bases. The CDR3 covers 17 residues. The CDR3 bases are TGTGCCAGCAGTTGGGACGAACTAGCGGGACCTCAAGCGACCCCGTACTTC. Translation: CASSWDELAGPQATPYF.

This clonotype was counted at least ten times. V usage is TRBV12-3 or TRBV12-4 and J usage is TRBJ1-3, with D uncertain. The CDR3 is 12 residues long. The germline V and J ends were trimmed by 2 bases and 1 base, with 0 bases remaining between them. The CDR3 DNA reads TGTGCCAGCAGTTTATCTGGAAACACCATATATTTT. Its translation is CASSLSGNTIYF.

This clonotype has a count of ten or more. The chain recombines TRBV12-3 or TRBV12-4 with TRBJ1-1, with 7 bases fitting TRBD1. The V gene end was trimmed by 5 bases and the J gene end by 3 bases; junction bases not matched to a gene: 12. The length of the CDR3 is 16 residues. The CDR3 reads CASSLTFQGEYTEAFF. The CDR3 DNA follows: TGTGCCAGCAGTCTCACATTCCAGGGGGAATACACTGAAGCTTTCTTT.

In this sample, this clonotype turned up many times. The rearrangement uses TRBV6-2 or TRBV6-3 and TRBJ2-7; D not certain. Germline V gene lookup returns CDR1 MNHEY and CDR2 SVGEGT. The CDR3 spans 14 residues. Trimming stripped 0 bases from V and 1 base from J, with 7 bases between. CDR3 nucleotide sequence: TGTGCCAGCAGTTACTCGGGCCCTTCCTACGAGCAGTACTTC. Translation: CASSYSGPSYEQYF.

This clonotype was counted many times. This chain connects TRBV12-3 or TRBV12-4 to TRBJ2-1, with D possibly being TRBD2 (6 bases). V lost 6 bases and J 7 bases, leaving 25 bases between the germline ends. CDR3 length equals 17 residues. CDR3 sequence: CASRGIRDSFAVNEQFF. CDR3 coding DNA: TGTGCCAGCAGGGGAATTAGGGACTCCTTTGCGGTGAATGAGCAGTTCTTC.

A note on this clonotype: It may be a read error: a sequence one base away is much more abundant. This chain connects TRBV4-1 to TRBJ2-1; unclear D gene. Germline assignment: CDR1 MGHRA and CDR2 YSYEKL. The CDR3 is made up of 13 amino acids. Here the CDR3 DNA reads TGCGCCAGCGGCCAAGAGTCCCCGCATGAGCAGTTCTTC. Encoded protein: CASGQESPHEQFF.

Ten or more counts support this clonotype. The gene calls are TRBV6-2 or TRBV6-3 and TRBJ2-3; no clear D gene. Germline values: CDR1 MNHEY, CDR2 SVGEGT. Trimming cost V 2 bases and J 8 bases, with 11 bases left between them. The CDR3 is 13 residues long. The CDR3 DNA follows: TGTGCCAGCAGTTACACATTCCCCGGTACGCAGTATTTT. Translated: CASSYTFPGTQYF.

This clonotype appeared many times. The chain employs TRBV2 and TRBJ2-3; 10 positions agree with TRBD2. V lost 3 bases, J lost 6 bases, and 6 bases stayed unmatched. Germline V gene lookup returns CDR1 SNHLY and CDR2 FYNNEI. This CDR3 spans 15 amino acids. CDR3 sequence: CASSDLPSGSDTQYF. The CDR3 nucleotides are TGTGCCAGCAGTGATCTCCCTAGCGGGAGTGATACGCAGTATTTT.

A remark on this clonotype: A single base separates this from a much larger clone, so it may be a read error. The chain uses TRBV5-6 and TRBJ1-5, with no clear D. CDR1 is SGHDT and CDR2 is YYEEEE in the germline V gene. The CDR3 extends over 13 amino acids. This CDR3 reads CASSLSGNQPRHF. DNA for the CDR3: TGTGCCAGCAGCTTGTCAGGCAATCAGCCCCGGCATTTT.

This clonotype was seen repeatedly, ten times or more. V and J are TRBV7-2 and TRBJ2-7; 13 bases are a match to TRBD2. The V gene's germline CDR1 is SGHTA and CDR2 FQGNSA. J was trimmed by 7 bases and V by 5 bases; bases with no gene match: 11. This CDR3 is 16 amino acids long. The CDR3 nucleotides are TGTGCCAGCAGCGGAGATGGGACTAGCGGGATTTGGGAGCAGTACTTC. Translated, it gives CASSGDGTSGIWEQYF.

This clonotype came up many times. This chain joins TRBV3-1 and TRBJ1-5, with D perhaps matching TRBD1 (6 bases). CDR1 is LGHDT and CDR2 is YNNKEL in the germline V gene (reference sequence). V was pared by 0 bases and J by 9 bases, with 15 bases between. This CDR3 spans 15 amino acids. CDR3 coding DNA: TGTGCCAGCAGCCAAGACAGGGGTTCGGGAGGGCCCCAGCATTTT. As protein: CASSQDRGSGGPQHF.

Concerning this clonotype itself: Relative to the germline gene, one junction end is altered; a read error may explain this. The chain couples TRBV19 to TRBJ2-1; 7 bases agree with TRBD1. Germline V gives CDR1 LNHDA, CDR2 SQIVND (reference sequence). This CDR3 has 15 amino acids. The CDR3 loop reads CASSLGQGEWNEQFF. CDR3 DNA sequence: TGTGCCAGTAGCCTCGGTCAGGGGGAATGGAATGAGCAGTTCTTT.

This clonotype appeared many times. This chain joins TRBV11-2 and TRBJ2-5; TRBD2 aligns across 9 bases. V gave up 2 bases and J gave up 2 bases; unmatched junction bases: 3. Germline loops: CDR1 SGHAT, CDR2 FQNNGV. The CDR3 sequence is 15 residues long. The CDR3: CASSLLAGRQETQYF. For the CDR3, the DNA is TGTGCCAGCAGCTTACTAGCGGGGAGGCAAGAGACCCAGTACTTC.

The rearrangement uses TRBV10-3 and TRBJ2-5; 7 bases align to TRBD2. The V and J ends lost 4 bases and 2 bases, in that order; junction bases with no gene match: 10. This CDR3 has 16 amino acids. From germline, CDR1 is ENHRY and CDR2 SYGVKD. CDR3 in DNA: TGTGCCATCAGTGGGGAGGGGCTAGCGGCTCAAGAGACCCAGTACTTC. Its protein is CAISGEGLAAQETQYF.

Note on this clonotype: One base away lies a much larger clone, so this may be a sequencing read error. V gene TRBV4-3 combines with J gene TRBJ1-1; no firm D call. V gave up 4 bases and J gave up 9 bases, with 18 bases separating them. The CDR3 is made up of 14 amino acids. Looked up from germline, CDR1 is LGHNA and CDR2 is YSLEER. The CDR3 sequence is CASSPEDGWPKAFF. The DNA of the CDR3 is TGCGCCAGCAGCCCAGAGGATGGATGGCCTAAAGCTTTCTTT.

This clonotype was counted at least ten times. This chain joins TRBV12-3 or TRBV12-4 and TRBJ2-3; D is ambiguous. The CDR3 has 12 residues. Between the trimmed V and J ends, which lost 7 bases and 1 base, there was a span of 6 bases. CDR3 loop: CASKGGTDTQYF. In DNA, the CDR3 is TGTGCCAGCAAAGGTGGCACAGATACGCAGTATTTT.